This T cell receptor beta chain was documented in a study of Graves' ophthalmopathy and Graves' hyperthyroidism. Stable hyperthyroidism referred to disease that showed no ophthalmopathy within 18 months of follow-up. Lactation, pregnancy, uncontrolled infections and other autoimmune diseases were all grounds for excluding patients. For this clonotype: The junction differs from germline at one of its ends, possibly a read error.

The authors amplified TCR beta CDR3 regions from RNA transcripts. Following a first-round RT-PCR that used HTBI primers, a second-round multiplex PCR was carried out. MiXCR was run by TCRdb on the multiplex PCR reads, yielding one entry per CDR3 protein. The table records hundreds of thousands of distinct CDR3 sequences, 15% of them present only once. This CDR3 has 17 residues. The germline gives CDR1 DFQATT, CDR2 SNEGSKA (reference sequence). V gene TRBV20-1 combines with J gene TRBJ1-2, with D hard to call. This clonotype was sampled from a woman aged 18-35 years with stable Graves' hyperthyroidism. Sequencing input: peripheral blood. CDR3 coding DNA: TGCAGTGCTAGAGATAAAGACCGTGGCTCCTATAACTATGGCTACTCCTTC. Amino acid sequence: CSARDKDRGSYNYGYSF.